The present T cell receptor beta chain was sequenced within a study of blood T cell repertoires in COVID-19. Profiled with immunoSEQ multiplex PCR; TCRdb holds only in-frame clones, not every one. The table has about 140,000 clones, approximately 80% seen once. The specimen sequenced was PBMCs or T cells enriched from blood (not recorded which). The clonotype originates from a man between 65 and 79 years old who had been exposed to COVID-19.

CDR3 in amino acids: CASSINLGTGTEAFF. Here the CDR3 DNA reads TGTGCCAGTAGTATTAATTTAGGGACAGGGACTGAAGCTTTCTTT. V usage is TRBV19 and J usage is TRBJ1-1; 9 bases agree with TRBD1. Germline CDR1 reads LNHDA; CDR2 reads SQIVND (reference sequence). J gave up 5 bases and V 3 bases, and 7 bases lay outside the gene matches. This CDR3 spans 15 amino acids. Together with reference TRBV19 and TRBJ1-1, the CDR3 gives the full variable domain: DGGITQSPKYLFRKEGQNVTLSCEQNLNHDAMYWYRQDPGQGLRLIYYSQIVNDFQKGDIAEGYSVSREKKESFPLTVTSAQKNPTAFYLCASSINLGTGTEAFFGQGTRLTVV.